The 8 T cell receptor beta chains in this list originate from one sample, sequenced in a study of identical twins. Using its own MiXCR run on the 5' RACE reads, TCRdb lists one record per CDR3 protein. The table records 600,000 to 800,000 distinct CDR3 sequences, 21% of them present only once. This same sample was also taken into another study, of T cells expressing NK-cell markers.

The specimen sequenced was PBMCs. Receptors originate from a woman between 18 and 29 years old in good health.

J is TRBJ2-2 and V is TRBV7-2, with D perhaps assigned TRBD1 or TRBD2 (5 bases each). The V end was cut by 5 bases, the J end by 7 bases, with 14 bases between. The CDR3 covers 14 residues. Germline CDR1 SGHTA, CDR2 FQGNSA. CDR3 bases: TGTGCCAGCAGCATAGGGACGTATGGCGGGGAGCTGTTTTTT. This encodes CASSIGTYGGELFF.

This clonotype has only a few counts. The chain is built from TRBV12-3 or TRBV12-4 and TRBJ2-2; D is perhaps TRBD2 (7 bases). Trimming removed 6 bases from V and 9 bases from J, with 11 bases in between. The CDR3 loop spans 12 amino acids. The CDR3 sequence: CASRGGPRELFF. In DNA form, the CDR3 reads TGTGCCAGCAGGGGGGGGCCCCGGGAGCTGTTTTTT.

CDR3 loop: CASSPDDSAEAFF. The CDR3 nucleotides read TGTGCCAGCAGCCCGGATGACAGTGCTGAAGCTTTCTTT. The chain is built from TRBV7-9 and TRBJ1-1, with D tentatively TRBD1 (5 bases). Germline CDR1 SEHNR, CDR2 FQNEAQ (reference sequence). This CDR3 has 13 residues. Trimming left V 5 bases short and J 6 bases short, with 13 bases between.

V usage is TRBV5-6 and J usage is TRBJ2-5, with D tentatively TRBD2 (6 bases). The germline CDR1 and CDR2 sequences are SGHDT and YYEEEE. V was clipped by 7 bases and J by 5 bases, with 9 bases between them. The CDR3 consists of 11 residues. DNA for the CDR3: TGTGCCAGCGGAGGGTTGGAGACCCAGTACTTC. Protein sequence: CASGGLETQYF.

This clonotype was detected ten times or more. The J gene is TRBJ2-1, the V gene TRBV10-2; D is uncertain. The CDR3 covers 12 residues. Trimming pared 7 bases from V and 8 bases from J, leaving 12 bases between. Germline values: CDR1 WSHSY, CDR2 SAAADI. The CDR3 region is CASKQLGDEQFF. CDR3 bases: TGCGCCAGCAAGCAACTTGGGGATGAGCAGTTCTTC.

This clonotype has only a few counts. The rearrangement links TRBV10-3 to TRBJ2-1; 7 bases align to TRBD1. CDR1 is ENHRY, CDR2 SYGVKD, per germline. The trim removed 2 bases at V and 6 bases at J, leaving 4 bases unmatched. The CDR3 spans 14 residues. In DNA form, the CDR3 reads TGTGCCATCAGTGAGCCGGGACAGCCCAATGAGCAGTTCTTC. Encoded protein: CAISEPGQPNEQFF.

The CDR3 sequence is CASSQDTLAGVADTQYF. The CDR3 region has the DNA TGCGCCAGCAGCCAAGATACCCTAGCGGGAGTAGCCGATACGCAGTATTTT. The V call is TRBV4-3, the J call TRBJ2-3, with 10 bases matching TRBD2. CDR1 is LGHNA, CDR2 YSLEER, per germline. The CDR3 has 17 amino acids. Unmatched junction bases numbered 9, after V lost 0 bases and J lost 6 bases.

This clonotype was recorded at least ten times. V usage is TRBV5-1 and J usage is TRBJ1-2; D remains unclear. This CDR3 is 14 amino acids long. V lost 3 bases to trimming and J lost 0 bases, with 9 bases between them. Germline V gene sequence: CDR1 SGHRS, CDR2 YFSETQ. CDR3 sequence (DNA): TGCGCCAGCAGCTGGACTGACTCTAACTATGGCTACACCTTC. This translates into CASSWTDSNYGYTF.